The subject of this entry is one TCR beta chain. Arm-PCR of CDR3 regions and iRepertoire HTBI primers were the basis on which TCR beta libraries were built. Using its own MiXCR run on the multiplex PCR reads, TCRdb lists one record per CDR3 protein. The sample lists 370,000 or so distinct CDR3 sequences; around 15% were seen once. The data stem from a study of regulatory T cells in long-lasting Graves disease. As to time point: newly diagnosed GD, antithyroid drugs for less than 3 months. After RNA was extracted from PBMCs, the TCR library was made from it. Graves' disease diagnoses followed American Thyroid Association guidelines. The EDTA tubes were filled with about 9 milliliters of drawn peripheral blood. These same records also appear under a second study, on T cells in Graves' hyperthyroidism and ophthalmopathy. As that study records: Over 18 months, lack of ophthalmopathy progression marked Graves' hyperthyroidism as stable. In simple terms, a model built on 13 V-J features told ophthalmopathy apart from stable hyperthyroidism.

The sample in question was peripheral blood mononuclear cells (PBMCs), obtained at new diagnosis, from a patient treated with antithyroid drugs. The sequence was obtained from a woman between 18 and 29 years old with Graves disease.

CDR3 DNA: TGCAGTGCTAGCGAGCAGGACCCGCAAGAGACCCAGTACTTC. It yields the protein CSASEQDPQETQYF. The chain links TRBV20-1 to TRBJ2-5; D is unresolved. This CDR3 comprises 14 residues. The V gene's germline CDR1 is DFQATT and CDR2 SNEGSKA (reference sequence). V shed 3 bases and J shed 2 bases, with 13 bases lying between them.